The 11 T cell receptor beta chains reported below all come from one sample, sequenced in a study of T cell responses to AZD1222 COVID-19 vaccine. The method was immunoSEQ multiplex PCR; TCRdb's version includes in-frame clones alone and lacks a portion of them. The data hold 96,000 or so clones, with 90% observed a single time. Sequencing used peripheral blood, obtained on day 0 of AZD1222 vaccination. The source is an adult in good health.

This chain uses TRBV27 with TRBJ1-6; possible D gene TRBD1, 5 bases. Trimming left V 3 bases short and J 3 bases short, with 12 bases between. CDR3 size: 16 residues. CDR1 and CDR2 from the germline V gene are MNHEY and SMNVEV (reference sequence). CDR3 loop: CASSFGRAIYNSPLHF. Written as DNA, the CDR3 is TGTGCCAGCAGTTTCGGCAGGGCGATCTATAATTCACCCCTCCACTTT.

DNA for the CDR3: TGCGCCAGCAGGCAATCGGGACAGGGAGGGGAGACCCAGTACTTC. It is translated as CASRQSGQGGETQYF. The chain carries TRBV5-1 and TRBJ2-5, with 9 bases aligning to TRBD1. Germline CDR1 is SGHRS and CDR2 is YFSETQ. The CDR3 consists of 15 residues. V lost 5 bases, J lost 5 bases, and 10 bases stayed unmatched.

The chain is built from TRBV15 and TRBJ1-5; D is uncertain. V was trimmed by 0 bases and J by 5 bases, leaving 11 bases between them. The CDR3 totals 15 residues. The V gene's germline CDR1 is LNHNV and CDR2 YYDKDF (reference sequence). CDR3 residues: CATSRDKGGDQPQHF. Written as DNA, the CDR3 is TGTGCCACCAGCAGAGATAAGGGCGGGGATCAGCCCCAGCATTTT.

This clone was observed a few times. The V gene is TRBV6-7, the J gene TRBJ2-5; 11 nucleotides match TRBD1. TRBV6-7 is identified as an open reading frame with a role that is uncertain. The J segment lost 3 bases and the V segment lost 6 bases, leaving 3 bases of the junction unmatched. The CDR3 contains 14 residues. Here the CDR3 DNA reads TGTGCCAGCAGGTGGACAGGGGGCGAAGAGACCCAGTACTTC. It is translated as CASRWTGGEETQYF.

The chain recombines TRBV19 with TRBJ2-3; D might be TRBD1 (6 bases). Between the trimmed V and J ends, which lost 5 bases and 0 bases, there was a span of 9 bases. Germline CDR1 is LNHDA and CDR2 is SQIVND (reference sequence). The CDR3 covers 14 residues. The CDR3 protein is CASSDRFSTDTQYF. Written as DNA, the CDR3 is TGTGCCAGTAGTGACAGGTTCAGCACAGATACGCAGTATTTT.

This clone has just a few counts. The gene calls are TRBV2 and TRBJ2-7; 8 bases agree with TRBD1. Germline trimming cut 6 bases from V and 9 bases from J; bases unmatched to any gene: 10. Germline V lookup: CDR1 SNHLY, CDR2 FYNNEI. The CDR3 is 13 residues long. CDR3 in amino acids: CASRPTDRGGQYF. CDR3 in DNA: TGTGCCAGCAGGCCGACTGACAGGGGCGGGCAGTACTTC.

The chain couples TRBV9 to TRBJ2-1; TRBD2 agrees at 16 bases. This CDR3 has 17 amino acids. With 3 bases clipped from V and 4 bases from J, the junction kept 4 bases outside the gene matches. Germline V gives CDR1 SGDLS, CDR2 YYNGEE. The CDR3 spells CASSAGLAGGVYNEQFF. The CDR3 DNA reads TGTGCCAGCAGCGCGGGACTAGCGGGAGGGGTTTACAATGAGCAGTTCTTC.

The V call is TRBV4-1, the J call TRBJ2-7, with D possibly matching TRBD2 (6 bases). CDR3 size: 15 residues. Germline V gene data show CDR1 as MGHRA and CDR2 as YSYEKL. V gave up 6 bases and J gave up 4 bases, with 19 bases separating them. The CDR3 sequence: CASRSGGGRSYEQYF. In nucleotides, the CDR3 is TGCGCCAGCAGATCCGGTGGGGGGAGGAGTTACGAGCAGTACTTC.

The chain links TRBV6-5 to TRBJ2-3; D ambiguous. CDR3 length: 14 residues. Trimming took off 6 bases at V and 5 bases at J, with 15 bases between the two ends. Germline CDR1 is MNHEY and CDR2 is SVGAGI. The CDR3 protein is CASSPVRARDTQYF. In DNA form, the CDR3 reads TGTGCCAGCAGCCCCGTTCGGGCCAGAGATACGCAGTATTTT.

V is TRBV18 and J is TRBJ1-3; D call uncertain. This CDR3 contains 15 residues. The V end was cut by 0 bases, the J end by 0 bases, with 6 bases between. Germline V gene sequence: CDR1 KGHSH, CDR2 LQKENI. The CDR3 DNA is TGTGCCAGCTCACCACCCGGTCCCTCTGGAAACACCATATATTTT. It encodes CASSPPGPSGNTIYF.

The V gene is TRBV5-6, the J gene TRBJ2-1, with D possibly being TRBD1 (6 bases). Germline CDR1 and CDR2: SGHDT and YYEEEE. The CDR3 is made up of 12 amino acids. V lost 3 bases to trimming and J lost 9 bases, with 10 bases between them. As DNA, the CDR3 is TGTGCCAGCAGCTGGGGGCTAAGTGAGCAGTTCTTC. Protein sequence: CASSWGLSEQFF.